This T cell receptor beta chain was recorded in a study of blood T cell repertoires in COVID-19. Looking at the study overall: Whether acute or convalescent, the COVID-19 samples came from the United States, Italy and Spain. PBMCs, B-cell-depleted T cells, or T cells were the source of the cDNA or gDNA that made up the material.

Germline V gene data show CDR1 as SGHDT and CDR2 as YYEEEE. The CDR3 length is 19 residues. The junction had 11 bases not matched to a gene; V was cut back by 4 bases and J by 0 bases. In the authors' methods: For nucleated cells, counts were estimated from reference gene primer amplification. Clones were sequenced by immunoSEQ multiplex PCR, and TCRdb holds only the in-frame ones, with some missing. V, J and clone size derive from that table, while D and trimming were established from the DNA sequence. Here the sample spans around 220,000 clones, approximately 82% being singletons. This chain links TRBV5-6 with TRBJ1-3; 12 positions agree with TRBD1. The receptor was derived from a woman older than 75 with active or convalescent COVID-19. Sample: peripheral blood. The CDR3 sequence is CASSKRGQGALSSGNTIYF. The DNA of the CDR3 is TGTGCCAGCAGCAAAAGGGGACAGGGGGCTCTAAGCTCTGGAAACACCATATATTTT.